This T cell receptor (beta chain) appears in the sequencing data of a study of Graves' ophthalmopathy and Graves' hyperthyroidism. Germline lookup yields CDR1 DFQATT and CDR2 SNEGSKA (reference sequence). This CDR3 spans 13 amino acids. The V and J ends lost 3 bases and 4 bases, in that order; junction bases with no gene match: 5. Scientists amplified the TCR beta CDR3 regions from RNA transcripts. First-round RT-PCR employed HTBI primers, with a second-round multiplex PCR after it. TCRdb fed the multiplex PCR reads into MiXCR, producing one record per CDR3 protein. The table includes approximately 410,000 distinct CDR3 sequences, 15% to 17% detected once. This clonotype was seen a few times.

The receptor was isolated from a woman aged 18-35 years with stable Graves' hyperthyroidism. This chain connects TRBV20-1 to TRBJ2-7; 8 bases match TRBD2. The sequencing sample was made of peripheral blood. The CDR3 protein is CSASTAGGYEQYF. The CDR3 coding sequence is TGCAGTGCTAGTACGGCGGGGGGTTACGAGCAGTACTTC.